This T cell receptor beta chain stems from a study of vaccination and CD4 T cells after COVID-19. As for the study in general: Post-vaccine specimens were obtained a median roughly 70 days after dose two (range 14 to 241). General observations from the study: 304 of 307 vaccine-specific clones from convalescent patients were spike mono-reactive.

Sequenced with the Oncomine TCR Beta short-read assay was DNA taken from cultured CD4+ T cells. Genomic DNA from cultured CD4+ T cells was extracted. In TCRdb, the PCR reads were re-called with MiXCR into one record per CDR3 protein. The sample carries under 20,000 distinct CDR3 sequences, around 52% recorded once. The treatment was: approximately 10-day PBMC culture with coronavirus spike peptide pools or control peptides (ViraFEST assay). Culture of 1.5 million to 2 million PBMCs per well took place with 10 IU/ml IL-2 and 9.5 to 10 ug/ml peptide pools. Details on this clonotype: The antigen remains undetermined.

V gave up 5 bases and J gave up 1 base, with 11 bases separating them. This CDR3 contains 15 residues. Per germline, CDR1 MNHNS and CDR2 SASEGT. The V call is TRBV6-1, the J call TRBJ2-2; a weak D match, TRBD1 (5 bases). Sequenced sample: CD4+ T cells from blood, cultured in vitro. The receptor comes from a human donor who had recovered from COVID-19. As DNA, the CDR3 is TGTGCCAGCAGTATACAGGATATGAACACCGGGGAGCTGTTTTTT. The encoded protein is CASSIQDMNTGELFF.